Below, 23 T cell receptor beta chains from the same sample are listed, as sequenced in a study of T cell responses to AZD1222 COVID-19 vaccine (dated by TCRdb to the early 2020s). Library preparation used the immunoSEQ multiplex PCR assay. TCRdb limited this immuneACCESS table to in-frame rearrangements with V and J called. A share of clones is missing; checked studies link under half to unresolved V genes, and the rest is unexplained. Recorded for this sample are approximately 180,000 clones; roughly nine tenths of them occurred a single time. The top ten constitute approximately 1.6% of the sample. The time point label of this sample denotes: baseline before first vaccination. Here the sequenced sample was peripheral blood, taken on day 0 of AZD1222 vaccination. The receptors were gathered from an adult in good health.

This chain joins TRBV10-3 and TRBJ2-5; 12 nucleotides agree with TRBD1. Germline values: CDR1 ENHRY, CDR2 SYGVKD. V lost 4 bases and J lost 5; bases outside the gene matches: 5. This CDR3 is 15 amino acids long. The CDR3, as DNA: TGTGCCATCAGTGGGGGACAGGGGGCCGTCGAGACCCAGTACTTC. Amino acid sequence: CAISGGQGAVETQYF.

The rearrangement uses TRBV2 and TRBJ1-6; D is undetermined. V dropped 6 bases and J dropped 9 bases, with 15 bases sitting between them. Germline values: CDR1 SNHLY, CDR2 FYNNEI. The CDR3 runs 14 residues. The CDR3 DNA reads TGTGCCAGCAGCAGCGCGCGGACGGGTTCACCCCTCCACTTT. Amino acids: CASSSARTGSPLHF.

The V and J genes are TRBV7-3 and TRBJ2-1; TRBD1 or TRBD2 may be the D gene (7 bases each). This CDR3 spans 16 amino acids. In germline, CDR1 is SGHTA, CDR2 FQGTGA. V lost 1 base and J lost 12, with 22 bases in between. CDR3 loop: CASSLNPAGPSGGQFF. The CDR3 DNA is TGTGCCAGCAGCTTAAATCCAGCGGGGCCCTCAGGGGGGCAGTTCTTC.

The chain combines TRBV29-1 with TRBJ2-5, with D maybe TRBD2 (5 bases). From germline, CDR1 is SQVTM and CDR2 ANQGSEA. The CDR3 spans 13 residues. V was clipped by 2 bases and J by 5 bases, with 12 bases between them. The CDR3 sequence: CSVEPRGGETQYF. In DNA, the CDR3 is TGCAGCGTTGAACCACGAGGCGGGGAGACCCAGTACTTC.

The chain joins TRBV3-1 (or the pseudogene TRBV3-2) to TRBJ1-2; no clear D. V dropped 5 bases and J dropped 5 bases, with 12 bases sitting between them. Germline V gene lookup returns CDR1 LGHDT and CDR2 YNNKEL (reference sequence). This CDR3 has 13 residues. CDR3 nucleotide sequence: TGTGCCAGCAGCGTACGAAGAGGTTATGGCTACACCTTC. Its translation is CASSVRRGYGYTF.

The chain recombines TRBV12-3 or TRBV12-4 with TRBJ1-2; no firm D call. The length of the CDR3 is 13 residues. The ends were cut back, 6 bases at V and 2 bases at J, with 10 bases in the middle. The CDR3 loop is CASSQSQNYGYTF. DNA for the CDR3: TGTGCCAGCAGCCAATCCCAGAACTATGGCTACACCTTC.

This sequence joins TRBV6-1 and TRBJ2-3; D unresolved. V lost 3 bases and J lost 6, with 16 bases in between. The CDR3 has 15 residues. Germline-derived CDR1 and CDR2 are MNHNS and SASEGT. CDR3 sequence reads: CASSEPPTRRDTQYF. CDR3 coding DNA: TGTGCCAGCAGTGAGCCCCCCACTCGGCGGGATACGCAGTATTTT.

This clone was detected a few times. The chain is built from TRBV2 and TRBJ1-1; D gene ambiguous. Between the trimmed V and J ends, which lost 4 bases and 4 bases, there was a span of 13 bases. CDR1 and CDR2 (germline): SNHLY, FYNNEI. The CDR3 length is 14 residues. In DNA form, the CDR3 reads TGTGCCAGCAGTGTTACGGCAGCCGGCACTGAAGCTTTCTTT. As protein: CASSVTAAGTEAFF.

This chain connects TRBV6-6 to TRBJ1-1; a possible D gene is TRBD1 (6 bases). Germline lookup yields CDR1 MNHNY and CDR2 SVGAGI (reference sequence). The CDR3 consists of 13 residues. V was clipped by 5 bases and J by 1 base, with 8 bases between them. The CDR3 sequence: CASSQQGNTEAFF. CDR3 sequence (DNA): TGTGCCAGCAGTCAACAGGGGAACACTGAAGCTTTCTTT.

This clone appeared a few times. CDR3 loop: CASSPEGGDNEKLFF. CDR3 bases: TGTGCCAGCAGCCCCGAGGGGGGCGATAATGAAAAACTGTTTTTT. V is TRBV4-2 and J is TRBJ1-4, with D perhaps TRBD1 (6 bases). V gave up 4 bases and J gave up 4 bases, with 13 bases separating them. Germline V lookup: CDR1 LGHNA, CDR2 YNFKEQ. The CDR3 sequence is 15 residues long.

This clone was seen just once. This chain links TRBV21-1 with TRBJ2-5. TRBV21-1 is shown as a pseudogene. The CDR3 extends over 16 amino acids. The chain's CDR3 is CASSKGDRYLEETQYF. CDR3 DNA sequence: TGTGCCAGCAGCAAAGGAGACCGATACCTCGAAGAGACCCAGTACTTC.

V gene TRBV5-4 combines with J gene TRBJ2-2; D call uncertain. V was trimmed by 0 bases and J by 1 base, leaving 10 bases between them. This CDR3 is 16 amino acids long. Germline values: CDR1 SGHNT, CDR2 YYREEE (reference sequence). CDR3 DNA sequence: TGTGCCAGCAGCTTGGTAGCTGGGTGGAACACCGGGGAGCTGTTTTTT. Translating it yields CASSLVAGWNTGELFF.

V is TRBV30 and J is TRBJ1-4; no clear D gene. The CDR3 extends over 11 amino acids. Trimming cost V 2 bases and J 4 bases, with 2 bases left between them. The germline V gene has CDR1 GTSNPN and CDR2 SVGIG (reference sequence). The CDR3 DNA follows: TGTGCCTGGAGTCGTAATGAAAAACTGTTTTTT. Amino acid sequence: CAWSRNEKLFF.

The chain uses TRBV4-2 and TRBJ1-5; D remains ambiguous. CDR3 length: 15 residues. Trimming removed 0 bases from V and 7 bases from J, with 13 bases in between. The germline gives CDR1 LGHNA, CDR2 YNFKEQ. DNA for the CDR3: TGTGCCAGCAGCCAAGAGGAGGGAGGGCGGCAGCCCCAGCATTTT. Translating it yields CASSQEEGGRQPQHF.

J is TRBJ2-7 and V is TRBV28, with 9 bases identical to TRBD2. The CDR3 runs 18 residues. Germline V lookup: CDR1 MDHEN, CDR2 SYDVKM. The junction had 20 bases not matched to a gene; V was cut back by 5 bases and J by 6 bases. In DNA, the CDR3 is TGTGCCAGCAGTACGGCTAGCGGGATTTCAAGGCGCCTAGGCGAGCAGTACTTC. The encoded protein is CASSTASGISRRLGEQYF.

The chain links TRBV19 to TRBJ2-3; TRBD1 agrees at 10 bases. The length of the CDR3 is 17 residues. Looked up from germline, CDR1 is LNHDA and CDR2 is SQIVND (reference sequence). The V and J ends lost 5 bases and 1 base, in that order; junction bases with no gene match: 9. Here the CDR3 reads CASSPLGQGIGTDTQYF. DNA for the CDR3: TGTGCCAGTAGTCCGTTGGGACAGGGGATCGGCACAGATACGCAGTATTTT.

The chain carries TRBV27 and TRBJ2-6, with a weak D call TRBD2 (6 bases). Germline V gene data show CDR1 as MNHEY and CDR2 as SMNVEV (reference sequence). Trimming removed 2 bases at V and 1 base at J, with 12 bases between. The CDR3 is 17 amino acids. The CDR3: CASSLLHRESGANVLTF. The CDR3 nucleotides read TGTGCCAGCAGTTTACTCCATCGGGAGTCTGGGGCCAACGTCCTGACTTTC.

This chain uses TRBV28 with TRBJ1-6; D uncertain. Trimming stripped 4 bases from V and 9 bases from J, with 13 bases between. Germline values: CDR1 MDHEN, CDR2 SYDVKM. This CDR3 is 14 amino acids long. The CDR3 region is CASSSPRVFSPLHF. CDR3 in DNA: TGTGCCAGCAGTTCCCCTAGAGTATTTTCACCCCTCCACTTT.

This clone was recorded a few times. The chain has TRBV7-7 and TRBJ1-1; TRBD1 is a possible D gene (5 bases). This CDR3 is 17 amino acids long. Deletions cut 5 bases from V and 0 bases from J, with 19 bases between. From germline, CDR1 is SSHAT and CDR2 FNYEAQ (reference sequence). The CDR3 loop reads CASSPLTVGALNTEAFF. The CDR3 region has the DNA TGTGCCAGCAGCCCTTTGACGGTAGGGGCATTGAACACTGAAGCTTTCTTT.

This clone was counted once. The CDR3 DNA reads TGTGCCAGCAGGGTCAGTTATAATTCACCCCTCCACTTT. Encoded protein: CASRVSYNSPLHF. V is TRBV28 and J is TRBJ1-6, with D unresolved. The CDR3 is 13 residues long. The germline V and J ends were trimmed by 6 bases and 4 bases, with 7 bases remaining between them. In germline, CDR1 is MDHEN, CDR2 SYDVKM.

J is TRBJ1-4 and V is TRBV4-1; possibly TRBD1 for D (5 bases). The germline V gene encodes CDR1 MGHRA and CDR2 YSYEKL. Trimming cost V 0 bases and J 4 bases, with 15 bases left between them. This CDR3 has 17 amino acids. The CDR3 coding sequence is TGCGCCAGCAGCCAAGACGGCGGACACAGAAGTAATGAAAAACTGTTTTTT. Translating gives CASSQDGGHRSNEKLFF.

The chain couples TRBV5-4 to TRBJ1-4; D might be TRBD1 (5 bases). The CDR3 spans 13 residues. CDR1 SGHNT and CDR2 YYREEE come from the germline V gene (reference sequence). V was shortened by 4 bases and J by 4 bases, with 8 bases between the two germline ends. The CDR3 is CASSLRGNEKLFF. CDR3 nucleotides: TGTGCCAGCAGCCTTAGGGGTAATGAAAAACTGTTTTTT.

The sample holds one count of this clone. This chain joins TRBV10-3 and TRBJ1-2; a weak D match, TRBD1 (5 bases). This CDR3 comprises 14 residues. V lost 0 bases and J lost 10, with 15 bases in between. Per germline, CDR1 ENHRY and CDR2 SYGVKD. DNA of the CDR3: TGTGCCATCAGTGAGTCAAGCCGGGGGGATGACTACACCTTC. This codes for CAISESSRGDDYTF.